Listed here are 27 T cell receptor beta chains from one sample, sequenced in a study of T cell changes during pregnancy in multiple sclerosis. Using immunoSEQ multiplex PCR, the repertoire was profiled, and TCRdb retains in-frame clones only, with some absent. Here the sample spans tens of thousands of clones, 92% being singletons. The sequenced sample was peripheral blood, obtained before pregnancy. The receptors derive from a female donor with multiple sclerosis, enrolled in a pregnancy study.

The chain carries TRBV4-1 and TRBJ1-3; 9 bases agree with TRBD1. Germline V gives CDR1 MGHRA, CDR2 YSYEKL. CDR3 length equals 17 residues. Trimming at V came to 1 base and at J to 2 bases, leaving 6 bases not matched to a gene. CDR3 DNA sequence: TGCGCCAGCAGCCAAGTGGGACAGGGTACAGCTGGAAACACCATATATTTT. It translates to CASSQVGQGTAGNTIYF.

The rearrangement links TRBV7-2 to TRBJ2-7; 7 nucleotides match TRBD2. This CDR3 has 16 amino acids. V shed 1 base and J 0 bases; nucleotides not matched to a gene: 6. Germline V gene lookup returns CDR1 SGHTA and CDR2 FQGNSA. CDR3 protein: CASSLDIAGSSYEQYF. The CDR3 DNA is TGTGCCAGCAGCTTAGATATAGCGGGCAGCTCCTACGAGCAGTACTTC.

This sequence joins TRBV5-1 and TRBJ2-7; 7 nucleotides agree with TRBD1. The CDR3 totals 14 residues. Germline CDR1 and CDR2: SGHRS and YFSETQ. V dropped 2 bases and J dropped 4; count of bases not matched to a gene: 6. CDR3 sequence reads: CASSLKAQGYEQYF. The CDR3 DNA sequence: TGCGCCAGCAGCTTAAAGGCACAGGGGTACGAGCAGTACTTC.

Written as DNA, the CDR3 is TGTGCCAGCAGCCAAGCCCCTAGCGGGGGTACTAGCACAGATACGCAGTATTTT. Amino acids: CASSQAPSGGTSTDTQYF. This chain links TRBV4-2 with TRBJ2-3; 10 bases fit TRBD2. The CDR3 is made up of 18 amino acids. Germline CDR1 reads LGHNA; CDR2 reads YNFKEQ. Trimming at V came to 1 base and at J to 0 bases, leaving 7 bases not matched to a gene.

This chain uses TRBV7-9 with TRBJ2-3; 8 nucleotides agree with TRBD2. With 5 bases clipped from V and 3 bases from J, the junction kept 7 bases outside the gene matches. This CDR3 spans 15 amino acids. CDR1 is SEHNR, CDR2 FQNEAQ, per germline (reference sequence). The CDR3 loop reads CASSARGAQTDTQYF. The CDR3 region has the DNA TGTGCCAGCAGCGCGCGGGGGGCACAAACAGATACGCAGTATTTT.

V is TRBV18 and J is TRBJ1-6, with 11 positions matching TRBD1. The CDR3 has 16 amino acids. The germline gives CDR1 KGHSH, CDR2 LQKENI. Trimming took 1 base from V and 6 from J; bases not matched to a gene: 2. The CDR3 DNA reads TGTGCCAGCTCACCACTGGGGACAGGGGGTAATTCACCCCTCCACTTT. It specifies CASSPLGTGGNSPLHF. Drawing the rest from reference TRBV18 and TRBJ1-6, the complete variable domain is NAGVMQNPRHLVRRRGQEARLRCSPMKGHSHVYWYRQLPEEGLKFMVYLQKENIIDESGMPKERFSAEFPKEGPSILRIQQVVRGDSAAYFCASSPLGTGGNSPLHFGNGTRLTVT.

The chain employs TRBV11-1 and TRBJ1-5; D call uncertain. CDR1 SGHAT and CDR2 FQDESV come from the germline V gene (reference sequence). The CDR3 is made up of 15 amino acids. V was cut by 1 base and J by 0 bases, with 7 bases left in between. CDR3 sequence: CASSLGADSNQPQHF. Here the CDR3 DNA reads TGTGCCAGCAGCTTAGGGGCAGATAGCAATCAGCCCCAGCATTTT.

On this clone itself: Other DNA sequences in this specimen translate into the identical CDR3. V is TRBV7-9 and J is TRBJ1-1; tentatively, D is TRBD1 (6 bases). V lost 5 bases, J lost 6 bases, and 10 bases lay in between. The CDR3 totals 12 residues. Germline V CDR1 and CDR2: SEHNR, FQNEAQ (reference sequence). CDR3 region: CASSVPGAEAFF. CDR3 DNA: TGTGCCAGCAGCGTCCCAGGGGCTGAAGCTTTCTTT. Variable domain in full (rest from reference TRBV7-9 and TRBJ1-1): DTGVSQNPRHKITKRGQNVTFRCDPISEHNRLYWYRQTLGQGPEFLTYFQNEAQLEKSRLLSDRFSAERPKGSFSTLEIQRTEQGDSAMYLCASSVPGAEAFFGQGTRLTVV.

The rearrangement joins TRBV19 to TRBJ1-1; D remains ambiguous. This CDR3 spans 18 amino acids. Germline V gene sequence: CDR1 LNHDA, CDR2 SQIVND (reference sequence). Trimming took off 5 bases at V and 0 bases at J, with 22 bases between the two ends. For the CDR3, the DNA is TGTGCCAGTAGTGAAAACCCTCTATACGACACCCTGAACACTGAAGCTTTCTTT. This gives the protein CASSENPLYDTLNTEAFF.

The genes are TRBV5-8 and TRBJ2-7; 7 bases line up with TRBD1. The CDR3 runs 13 residues. Germline V gene data show CDR1 as SGHTS and CDR2 as YDEGEE. V gave up 3 bases and J gave up 4 bases; unmatched junction bases: 4. This CDR3 reads CASSSRQGYEQYF. CDR3 sequence (DNA): TGTGCCAGCAGCTCCCGACAGGGTTACGAGCAGTACTTC.

CDR3 protein: CASSSPPSPEGYTF. The CDR3 DNA reads as TGTGCCAGCAGCTCCCCTCCCTCGCCGGAGGGCTACACCTTC. V and J are TRBV5-8 and TRBJ1-2, with D hard to call. CDR3 length equals 14 residues. Trimming removed 3 bases from V and 8 bases from J, with 17 bases in between. CDR1 and CDR2 (germline): SGHTS, YDEGEE.

The chain has TRBV7-2 and TRBJ1-3; 7 bases fit TRBD1. The V and J ends lost 2 bases and 4 bases, in that order; junction bases with no gene match: 8. This CDR3 has 16 amino acids. Germline assignment: CDR1 SGHTA and CDR2 FQGNSA. Written as DNA, the CDR3 is TGTGCCAGCAGCTTAAGTCAGGGGGGTACGGGAAACACCATATATTTT. Translation gives CASSLSQGGTGNTIYF.

The V and J genes are TRBV18 and TRBJ1-3; D possibly corresponds to TRBD1 (5 bases). Looked up from germline, CDR1 is KGHSH and CDR2 is LQKENI. This CDR3 spans 10 amino acids. V was pared by 7 bases and J by 10 bases, with 8 bases between. CDR3 sequence: CASFGGTIYF. The CDR3 DNA sequence: TGTGCCAGCTTCGGGGGAACCATATATTTT.

The rearrangement joins TRBV14 to TRBJ2-2; possibly TRBD1 for D (6 bases). The germline CDR1 and CDR2 sequences are SGHDN and FVKESK. There are 15 residues in the CDR3. With 1 base removed from V and 4 bases from J, the gap between germline ends came to 10 bases. This CDR3 reads CASSQGQVRTGELFF. The CDR3 region has the DNA TGTGCCAGCAGCCAAGGACAGGTTCGCACCGGGGAGCTGTTTTTT.

J is TRBJ2-1 and V is TRBV19; 9 nucleotides agree with TRBD2. CDR3 length equals 15 residues. J was trimmed by 2 bases and V by 3 bases; bases with no gene match: 2. Germline CDR1 LNHDA, CDR2 SQIVND (reference sequence). The CDR3 loop reads CASSIGGGAYNEQFF. The DNA of the CDR3 is TGTGCCAGTAGTATTGGCGGGGGGGCCTACAATGAGCAGTTCTTC.

The genes are TRBV7-9 and TRBJ1-2; 7 bases agree with TRBD1. J was trimmed by 7 bases and V by 3 bases; bases with no gene match: 14. The CDR3 is 16 amino acids. CDR1 SEHNR and CDR2 FQNEAQ come from the germline V gene (reference sequence). The CDR3 sequence is CASSLGGAQGVRGYTF. CDR3 DNA sequence: TGTGCCAGCAGCTTGGGGGGAGCTCAGGGGGTGCGTGGCTACACCTTC. Full variable domain (missing parts from reference TRBV7-9 and TRBJ1-2): DTGVSQNPRHKITKRGQNVTFRCDPISEHNRLYWYRQTLGQGPEFLTYFQNEAQLEKSRLLSDRFSAERPKGSFSTLEIQRTEQGDSAMYLCASSLGGAQGVRGYTFGSGTRLTVV.

This sequence joins TRBV6-1 and TRBJ2-1; 7 positions agree with TRBD1. Looked up from germline, CDR1 is MNHNS and CDR2 is SASEGT. The length of the CDR3 is 16 residues. V was pared by 4 bases and J by 4 bases, with 10 bases of the junction left unmatched. The chain's CDR3 is CASSVNTGDGYNEQFF. The DNA of the CDR3 is TGTGCCAGCAGTGTAAACACAGGGGATGGATACAATGAGCAGTTCTTC.

This chain connects TRBV6-5 to TRBJ1-1, with a possible D match to TRBD1 (6 bases). The germline gives CDR1 MNHEY, CDR2 SVGAGI. The CDR3 totals 14 residues. V was shortened by 5 bases and J by 5 bases, with 15 bases between the two germline ends. The CDR3 is CASSQTGIHTEAFF. The DNA of the CDR3 is TGTGCCAGCAGTCAAACAGGGATTCATACTGAAGCTTTCTTT.

The rearrangement links TRBV6-6 to TRBJ2-7, with TRBD1 identical over 8 bases. Germline CDR1 and CDR2: MNHNY and SVGAGI (reference sequence). V gave up 0 bases and J gave up 3 bases; unmatched junction bases: 1. This CDR3 has 14 amino acids. The CDR3 DNA is TGTGCCAGCAGTTACTCGGACAGGGTCTACGAGCAGTACTTC. Protein: CASSYSDRVYEQYF.

The chain recombines TRBV4-1 with TRBJ2-7, with no clear D. CDR3 size: 15 residues. Germline V gene data show CDR1 as MGHRA and CDR2 as YSYEKL. V lost 1 base to trimming and J lost 0 bases, with 10 bases between them. The CDR3 sequence is CASSQVFMSSYEQYF. CDR3 nucleotide sequence: TGCGCCAGCAGCCAAGTCTTTATGAGCTCCTACGAGCAGTACTTC.

The CDR3 loop reads CASSYMNTGELFF. DNA of the CDR3: TGTGCCAGCAGCTATATGAACACCGGGGAGCTGTTTTTT. V is TRBV13 and J is TRBJ2-2; D is unresolved. The CDR3 sequence is 13 residues long. The germline V gene encodes CDR1 PRHDT and CDR2 FYEKMQ (reference sequence). V was clipped by 4 bases and J by 1 base, with 4 bases between them.

V usage is TRBV10-1 and J usage is TRBJ2-3; possibly TRBD1 for D (6 bases). The CDR3 extends over 11 amino acids. Trimming removed 10 bases at V and 7 bases at J, with 12 bases between. Per the germline V gene, CDR1 is WNHNN and CDR2 is SYGVQD (reference sequence). The CDR3 DNA reads TGCGCCACGGACAGCGTGTATACGCAGTATTTT. Its protein product is CATDSVYTQYF.

This clone was found once. This chain joins TRBV7-2 and TRBJ2-2; D is possibly TRBD2 (5 bases). This CDR3 is built from 17 residues. V was shortened by 0 bases and J by 0 bases, with 11 bases between the two germline ends. Looked up from germline, CDR1 is SGHTA and CDR2 is FQGNSA. In nucleotides, the CDR3 is TGTGCCAGCAGCTTAGCGACGGGGATCCCGAACACCGGGGAGCTGTTTTTT. It translates to CASSLATGIPNTGELFF.

This chain joins TRBV11-2 and TRBJ2-5, with 11 bases that match TRBD2. The CDR3 consists of 13 residues. Germline trimming cut 7 bases from V and 5 bases from J; bases unmatched to any gene: 3. Germline assignment: CDR1 SGHAT and CDR2 FQNNGV. This CDR3 reads CASTGLAGETQYF. The DNA of the CDR3 is TGTGCCAGCACCGGACTAGCGGGCGAGACCCAGTACTTC.

The chain uses TRBV9 and TRBJ2-3; no clear D. CDR3 length equals 12 residues. The germline V and J ends were trimmed by 4 bases and 2 bases, with 5 bases remaining between them. The V gene's germline CDR1 is SGDLS and CDR2 YYNGEE. The CDR3 nucleotides read TGTGCCAGCAGCCACAACACAGATACGCAGTATTTT. Amino acid sequence: CASSHNTDTQYF. The full variable domain, completed using reference TRBV9 and TRBJ2-3, is DSGVTQTPKHLITATGQRVTLRCSPRSGDLSVYWYQQSLDQGLQFLIQYYNGEERAKGNILERFSAQQFPDLHSELNLSSLELGDSALYFCASSHNTDTQYFGPGTRLTVL.

Note on this clone: Relative to the germline gene, one junction end is altered; a read error may explain this. The V gene is TRBV7-7, the J gene TRBJ2-1; D possibly corresponds to TRBD2 (6 bases). Germline values: CDR1 SSHAT, CDR2 FNYEAQ (reference sequence). The length of the CDR3 is 14 residues. CDR3 DNA: TGTGCTAGCAGCGTCGGGGGTTCGTACAATGAGCAGTTCTTC. Amino acid sequence: CASSVGGSYNEQFF.

The chain has TRBV6-1 and TRBJ1-5, with 7 bases aligning to TRBD1. This CDR3 comprises 15 residues. CDR1 MNHNS and CDR2 SASEGT come from the germline V gene. V gave up 1 base and J gave up 2 bases; unmatched junction bases: 2. The CDR3 sequence: CASSEEGAGNQPQHF. CDR3 DNA sequence: TGTGCCAGCAGTGAAGAGGGGGCTGGCAATCAGCCCCAGCATTTT.